The rows below give T cell receptor beta chains drawn from one sample of a study of OX40 agonist ivuxolimab in advanced cancers. TCRdb's copy holds only in-frame clones and misses some; the assay was immunoSEQ multiplex PCR. Of tens of thousands of clones detected, around 80% appear once; the ten largest clones hold approximately 20%. The sample was CD4+ or CD8+ T cells sorted from blood, taken in a trial of the OX40 agonist ivuxolimab. The receptors stem from an adult with an advanced solid tumor such as melanoma, head and neck, liver or kidney cancer. CDR3s include the opening cysteine and the closing phenylalanine or tryptophan. The D gene is left open where the match is weak. Clone size is given for some rows only: seen once, a few or many times, or a class if the clone is expanded.

j_call d_call v_call clone_size cdr3_aa cdr3_nt
TRBJ1-3 NA TRBV5-8 NA CASSLGVVQSGNTIYF TGTGCCAGCAGCTTGGGCGTCGTACAGTCCGGAAACACCATATATTTT
TRBJ2-7 NA TRBV7-9 NA CASSLSVEQYF TGTGCCAGCAGCTTAAGCGTCGAGCAGTACTTC
TRBJ2-4 TRBD1 TRBV5-6 NA CASSFLTGLAKNIQYF TGTGCCAGCAGCTTTTTGACAGGGCTAGCCAAAAACATTCAGTACTTC
TRBJ1-1 NA TRBV9 once CASSVGGRNTEAFF TGTGCCAGCAGCGTAGGTGGAAGGAACACTGAAGCTTTCTTT
TRBJ2-1 TRBD2 TRBV7-8 NA CASSLSLGLALYNEQFF TGTGCCAGCAGCTTAAGCCTGGGACTAGCGCTATACAATGAGCAGTTCTTC
TRBJ1-6 NA TRBV7-3 NA CASSEMAGNSPLHF TGTGCCAGTTCCGAAATGGCAGGGAATTCACCCCTCCACTTT
TRBJ1-2 NA TRBV7-9 NA CASSLLTRQDQTNYGYTF TGTGCCAGCAGCTTACTGACCCGCCAGGATCAAACTAACTATGGCTACACCTTC
TRBJ1-5 NA TRBV11-2 NA CASSLEDTTPPFF TGTGCCAGCAGCTTAGAAGACACTACACCCCCTTTTTTT
TRBJ2-1 TRBD1 TRBV5-1 NA CASSSLTGLYNEQFF TGCGCCAGCAGCTCCCTGACAGGGCTCTACAATGAGCAGTTCTTC
TRBJ2-7 NA TRBV9 NA CASSPHGSPDYEQYF TGTGCCAGCAGCCCTCATGGTAGCCCTGATTACGAGCAGTACTTC
TRBJ2-2 NA TRBV4-1 few CASSQDLSGELFF TGCGCCAGCAGCCAAGATCTGTCCGGGGAGCTGTTTTTT
TRBJ2-5 NA TRBV6-4 NA CASSDHAPRDVNQETQYF TGTGCCAGCAGTGACCACGCTCCACGGGACGTTAACCAAGAGACCCAGTACTTC
TRBJ1-2 TRBD1 TRBV27 NA CASSLGRDRVFF TGTGCCAGCAGTTTGGGCCGGGACAGGGTTTTTTTC
TRBJ1-1 TRBD1 TRBV6-1 few CATDRDREYTEAFF TGTGCCACTGATCGGGACAGGGAATACACTGAAGCTTTCTTT
TRBJ2-7 TRBD2 TRBV27 NA CASSLVAGGSYEQYF TGTGCCAGCAGTTTAGTAGCGGGAGGCTCCTACGAGCAGTACTTC
TRBJ1-6 TRBD1 TRBV6-5 NA CASSNRQGKVSLHF TGTGCCAGCAGTAATCGACAGGGGAAAGTTTCTCTCCACTTT
TRBJ1-1 NA TRBV27 once CASSPPGIMNTEAFF TGTGCCAGCAGTCCCCCGGGAATCATGAACACTGAAGCTTTCTTT
TRBJ2-5 NA TRBV4-2 NA CASSTWDTGGSETQYF TGTGCCAGCAGCACCTGGGACACCGGGGGTTCCGAGACCCAGTACTTC
TRBJ2-1 TRBD2 TRBV30 NA CASDSIAGEFF TGTGCCTCCGACTCTATAGCGGGAGAGTTCTTC
TRBJ1-1 TRBD1 TRBV11-1 once CASSVTGENTEAFF TGTGCCAGCAGCGTAACAGGGGAGAACACTGAAGCTTTCTTT
TRBJ1-1 TRBD1 TRBV4-2 NA CASSDQQGAGTEAFF TGTGCCAGCAGCGACCAACAGGGGGCGGGGACTGAAGCTTTCTTT
TRBJ2-1 NA TRBV7-6 NA CASSGRDSLPNEQFF TGTGCCAGCAGCGGACGGGACTCACTACCAAATGAGCAGTTCTTC
TRBJ2-2 TRBD1 TRBV30 few CAWTLGTGSEGELFF TGTGCCTGGACTTTGGGGACAGGGAGTGAGGGGGAGCTGTTTTTT
TRBJ1-2 NA TRBV4-3 NA CASSQDKQGYGYTF TGCGCCAGCAGCCAAGATAAACAGGGCTATGGCTACACCTTC
TRBJ2-1 TRBD2 TRBV5-5 few CASSLGRLASNEQFF TGTGCCAGCAGCTTGGGGCGACTAGCCAGCAATGAGCAGTTCTTC
TRBJ1-2 TRBD1 TRBV9 NA CASSGPTTGELYGYTF TGTGCCAGCAGCGGACCGACAACAGGGGAGTTGTATGGCTACACCTTC
TRBJ2-1 TRBD1 TRBV27 NA CASRETYRGRYNEQFF TGTGCCAGCAGGGAAACCTACAGGGGGAGATACAATGAGCAGTTCTTC
TRBJ1-2 TRBD1 TRBV28 NA CASRSKTGSAVISDYGYTF TGTGCCAGCAGGTCCAAGACAGGGTCCGCTGTCATTTCGGACTATGGCTACACCTTC
TRBJ1-1 TRBD1 TRBV5-1 NA CASSPGQGNTEAFF TGCGCCAGCAGCCCAGGACAGGGGAACACTGAAGCTTTCTTT
TRBJ2-1 TRBD2 TRBV4-2 once CASSHGLAGANEQFF TGTGCCAGCAGCCACGGACTAGCGGGGGCCAATGAGCAGTTCTTC
TRBJ1-1 NA TRBV10-3 once CAIKHRENTEAFF TGTGCCATCAAGCACAGGGAGAACACTGAAGCTTTCTTT
TRBJ2-7 NA TRBV7-9 once CASSPLGYYEQYF TGTGCCAGCAGTCCTCTGGGGTACTACGAGCAGTACTTC
TRBJ2-7 TRBD1 TRBV6-1 NA CASSESRGQVKILLTYEQYF TGTGCCAGCAGTGAAAGCCGTGGACAGGTTAAAATATTACTTACCTACGAGCAGTACTTC
TRBJ2-1 NA TRBV27 few CASSLSSYNEQFF TGTGCCAGCAGTCTCAGCTCCTACAATGAGCAGTTCTTC
TRBJ1-2 NA TRBV7-9 NA CASSWGTGPYGYTF TGTGCCAGCAGCTGGGGGACGGGGCCATATGGCTACACCTTC
TRBJ2-2 NA TRBV27 NA CASSFWGGATGELFF TGTGCCAGCAGTTTTTGGGGGGGGGCGACCGGGGAGCTGTTTTTT
TRBJ2-2 NA TRBV7-9 NA CASSQSGTGELFF TGTGCCAGCAGCCAAAGCGGGACCGGGGAGCTGTTTTTT
TRBJ2-5 NA TRBV28 NA CAGGGPQETQYF TGTGCCGGGGGGGGGCCACAAGAGACCCAGTACTTC
TRBJ2-1 TRBD1 TRBV28 NA CASRPLTGGYNEQFF TGTGCCAGCAGACCTCTGACAGGGGGCTACAATGAGCAGTTCTTC
TRBJ2-2 TRBD2 TRBV30 NA CAWSGLAVTGELFF TGTGCCTGGAGTGGGCTAGCGGTTACCGGGGAGCTGTTTTTT
TRBJ1-5 NA TRBV5-5 NA CASSPWYSNQPQHF TGTGCCAGCAGCCCCTGGTATAGCAATCAGCCCCAGCATTTT
TRBJ2-3 NA TRBV19 NA CASSMEEPTQYF TGTGCCAGTAGTATGGAAGAACCTACGCAGTATTTT
TRBJ2-7 NA TRBV7-9 NA CASSRGAGEQYF TGTGCCAGCAGCCGAGGGGCCGGCGAGCAGTACTTC
TRBJ2-1 NA TRBV7-2 once CASSLGYAYNEQFF TGTGCCAGCAGCCTGGGGTACGCCTACAATGAGCAGTTCTTC
TRBJ1-4 NA TRBV9 NA CASSVGWAGNEKLFF TGTGCCAGCAGCGTAGGGTGGGCCGGGAATGAAAAACTGTTTTTT